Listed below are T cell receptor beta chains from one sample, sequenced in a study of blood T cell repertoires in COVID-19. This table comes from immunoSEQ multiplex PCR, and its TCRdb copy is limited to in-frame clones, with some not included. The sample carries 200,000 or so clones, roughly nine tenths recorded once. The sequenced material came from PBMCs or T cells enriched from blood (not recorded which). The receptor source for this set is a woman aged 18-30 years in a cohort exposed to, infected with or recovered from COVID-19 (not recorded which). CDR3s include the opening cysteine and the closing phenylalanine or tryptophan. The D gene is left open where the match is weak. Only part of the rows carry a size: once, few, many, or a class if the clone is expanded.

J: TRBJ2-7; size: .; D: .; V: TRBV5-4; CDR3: CASSSYRGGDEQYF; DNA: TGTGCCAGCAGCTCATACAGGGGAGGCGACGAGCAGTACTTC
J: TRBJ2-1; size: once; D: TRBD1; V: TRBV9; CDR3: CASSPRTGTYNEQFF; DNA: TGTGCCAGCAGCCCCCGGACAGGGACCTACAATGAGCAGTTCTTC
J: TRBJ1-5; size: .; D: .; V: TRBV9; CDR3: CASSAFSGDQPQHF; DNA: TGTGCCAGCAGCGCCTTTTCGGGGGATCAGCCCCAGCATTTT
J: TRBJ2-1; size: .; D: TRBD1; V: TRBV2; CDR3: CASSAGTGGNEQFF; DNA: TGTGCCAGCAGTGCCGGGACAGGGGGAAATGAGCAGTTCTTC
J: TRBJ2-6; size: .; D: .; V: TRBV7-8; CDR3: CASSLRGNEGANVLTF; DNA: TGTGCCAGCAGCTTAAGAGGGAACGAAGGGGCCAACGTCCTGACTTTC
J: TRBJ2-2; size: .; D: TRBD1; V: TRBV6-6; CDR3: CASHPRDRSGGELFF; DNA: TGTGCCAGCCACCCCCGGGACAGGAGTGGCGGGGAGCTGTTTTTT
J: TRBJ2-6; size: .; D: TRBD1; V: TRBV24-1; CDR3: CATSESRTGESGANVLTF; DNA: TGTGCCACCAGTGAATCGAGGACAGGGGAGTCCGGGGCCAACGTCCTGACTTTC
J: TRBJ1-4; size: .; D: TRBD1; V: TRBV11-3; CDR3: CASSPQGDEKLFF; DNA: TGTGCCAGCAGCCCACAGGGGGACGAAAAACTGTTTTTT
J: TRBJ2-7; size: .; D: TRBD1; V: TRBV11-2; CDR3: CASSSPTGVWDYEQYF; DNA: TGTGCCAGCAGCTCACCTACAGGGGTTTGGGACTACGAGCAGTACTTC
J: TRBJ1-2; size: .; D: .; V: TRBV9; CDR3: CASSTQTPAGLYGYTF; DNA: TGTGCCAGCAGCACCCAAACCCCGGCAGGTCTCTATGGCTACACCTTC
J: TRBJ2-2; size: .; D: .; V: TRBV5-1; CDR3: CASSLEDLANTGELFF; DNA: TGCGCCAGCAGCTTGGAGGACTTAGCGAACACCGGGGAGCTGTTTTTT
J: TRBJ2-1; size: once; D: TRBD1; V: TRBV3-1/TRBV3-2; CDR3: CASSQVRGTVTFF; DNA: TGTGCCAGCAGCCAAGTTAGGGGGACAGTAACGTTCTTC
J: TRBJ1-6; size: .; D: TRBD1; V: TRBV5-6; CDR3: CASSLKDRGNSPLHF; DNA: TGTGCCAGCAGCTTAAAGGACAGGGGTAATTCACCCCTCCACTTT
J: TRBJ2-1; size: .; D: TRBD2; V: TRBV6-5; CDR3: CASSFDGGAGVYEQFF; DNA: TGTGCCAGCAGTTTTGATGGAGGAGCGGGAGTCTATGAGCAGTTCTTC
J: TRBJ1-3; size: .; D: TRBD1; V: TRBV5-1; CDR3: CATSRDSSGNTIYF; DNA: TGCGCCACTTCCCGGGACAGCTCTGGAAACACCATATATTTT